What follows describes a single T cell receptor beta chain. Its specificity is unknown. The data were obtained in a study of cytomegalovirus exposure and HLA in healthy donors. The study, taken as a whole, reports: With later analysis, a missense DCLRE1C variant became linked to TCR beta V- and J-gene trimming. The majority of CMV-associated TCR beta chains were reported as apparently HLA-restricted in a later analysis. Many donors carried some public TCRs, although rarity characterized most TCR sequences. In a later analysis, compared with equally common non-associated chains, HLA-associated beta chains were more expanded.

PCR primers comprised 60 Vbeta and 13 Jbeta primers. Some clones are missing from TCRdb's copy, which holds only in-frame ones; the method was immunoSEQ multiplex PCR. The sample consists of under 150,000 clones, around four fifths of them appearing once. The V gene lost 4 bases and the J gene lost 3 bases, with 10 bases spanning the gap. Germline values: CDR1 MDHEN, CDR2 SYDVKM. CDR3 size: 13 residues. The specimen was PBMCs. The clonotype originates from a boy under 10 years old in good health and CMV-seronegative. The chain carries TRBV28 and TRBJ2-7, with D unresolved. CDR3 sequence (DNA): TGTGCCAGCAGTTCTACCGCCCGCTACGAGCAGTACTTC. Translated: CASSSTARYEQYF.